Shown below are 25 T cell receptor beta chains from a single sample sequenced in a study of neurological immune-mediated disorders. MiXCR, run by TCRdb on the 5' RACE reads, gives a single entry per CDR3 protein. The repertoire consists of 32,000 or so distinct CDR3 sequences, with about 12% occurring once and the leading ten covering about 6%. The sequenced material came from PBMCs. The receptors shown here come from a woman aged 60-75 years in good health.

This clonotype was counted at least ten times. The chain has TRBV4-1 and TRBJ2-7, with D possibly TRBD2 on 5 matching bases. The CDR3 has 15 amino acids. Germline lookup yields CDR1 MGHRA and CDR2 YSYEKL. V was shortened by 1 base and J by 7 bases, with 17 bases between the two germline ends. In DNA form, the CDR3 reads TGCGCCAGCAGCCAAGGCAGCGGCGTCGTGGGGGAGCAGTACTTC. Translation gives CASSQGSGVVGEQYF.

This clonotype was found many times. This chain's CDR3 is CASSSLPGPPQETQYF. DNA of the CDR3: TGTGCCAGCAGTTCGTTACCGGGACCGCCTCAGGAGACCCAGTACTTC. The rearrangement links TRBV6-2 or TRBV6-3 to TRBJ2-5; perhaps D is TRBD1 or TRBD2 (5 bases each). This CDR3 has 16 amino acids. V was clipped by 4 bases and J by 5 bases, with 20 bases between them. Germline loops: CDR1 MNHEY, CDR2 SVGEGT.

This clonotype was detected ten times or more. This chain links TRBV5-1 with TRBJ2-5; 8 bases are shared with TRBD2. Trimming at V came to 4 bases and at J to 3 bases, leaving 8 bases not matched to a gene. Germline V CDR1 and CDR2: SGHRS, YFSETQ. The CDR3 contains 15 residues. The CDR3, as DNA: TGCGCCAGCAGCCTGGCGGGGGGCGGGGAAGAGACCCAGTACTTC. Translating gives CASSLAGGGEETQYF.

This clonotype was seen repeatedly, ten times or more. V is TRBV5-1 and J is TRBJ2-7, with 7 bases lining up with TRBD1. Germline V gene sequence: CDR1 SGHRS, CDR2 YFSETQ. The CDR3 is 16 residues long. The J segment lost 3 bases and the V segment lost 0 bases, leaving 9 bases of the junction unmatched. The CDR3 bases are TGCGCCAGCAGCTTGGATTTAACAGGGGCCTACTACGAGCAGTACTTC. Translation: CASSLDLTGAYYEQYF.

This clonotype is labeled as medium-sized. The chain couples TRBV5-1 to TRBJ2-1; no firm D call. Germline CDR1 and CDR2: SGHRS and YFSETQ. Trimming stripped 9 bases from V and 13 bases from J, with 17 bases between. This CDR3 is built from 11 residues. As DNA, the CDR3 is TGCGCCACCGGCCCCACACGATCTCAGTTCTTC. This translates into CATGPTRSQFF.

This clonotype was detected ten times or more. The CDR3 nucleotides read TGTGCCAGCAGTTTATCGGCAGTTCGGGAGACCCAGTACTTC. Its translation: CASSLSAVRETQYF. The rearrangement links TRBV28 to TRBJ2-5; D not certain. The CDR3 has 14 amino acids. Germline CDR1 reads MDHEN; CDR2 reads SYDVKM. The V end was cut by 1 base, the J end by 5 bases, with 11 bases between.

This clonotype was observed many times. CDR3 loop: CSARGWGDTQYF. In DNA, the CDR3 is TGCAGTGCTAGAGGCTGGGGGGATACGCAGTATTTT. This chain links TRBV20-1 with TRBJ2-3; tentatively, D is TRBD1 or TRBD2 (5 bases each). The germline V gene has CDR1 DFQATT and CDR2 SNEGSKA (reference sequence). The CDR3 is 12 amino acids. The V end was cut by 1 base, the J end by 6 bases, with 8 bases between.

Ten or more counts support this clonotype. The CDR3 protein is CATSTKSGQGREKLFF. The CDR3, as DNA: TGTGCCACCAGCACCAAATCGGGACAGGGTCGGGAAAAACTGTTTTTT. V gene TRBV15 combines with J gene TRBJ1-4, with 9 positions matching TRBD1. The J segment lost 8 bases and the V segment lost 4 bases, leaving 11 bases of the junction unmatched. CDR3 length equals 16 residues. Germline loops: CDR1 LNHNV, CDR2 YYDKDF (reference sequence).

Ten or more counts support this clonotype. This rearrangement joins TRBV7-9 to TRBJ2-2; no definite D call. Germline lookup yields CDR1 SEHNR and CDR2 FQNEAQ (reference sequence). V dropped 3 bases and J dropped 6 bases, with 11 bases sitting between them. This CDR3 contains 14 residues. CDR3 nucleotides: TGTGCCAGCAGCTTCTCAAAGGACCCCGGGGAGCTGTTTTTT. This codes for CASSFSKDPGELFF.

This clonotype has a count of ten or more. The chain has TRBV7-8 and TRBJ1-3, with unresolved D. V dropped 2 bases and J dropped 0 bases, with 5 bases sitting between them. Looked up from germline, CDR1 is SGHVS and CDR2 is FQNEAQ. The length of the CDR3 is 14 residues. The CDR3 bases are TGTGCCAGCAGCTTATTAGGCTCTGGAAACACCATATATTTT. Its translation is CASSLLGSGNTIYF.

This clonotype was counted ten times or more. The chain has TRBV5-1 and TRBJ2-7; 10 nucleotides agree with TRBD2. The ends lost 4 bases at V and 2 bases at J; junction bases unmatched: 6. The length of the CDR3 is 15 residues. Per germline, CDR1 SGHRS and CDR2 YFSETQ. In nucleotides, the CDR3 is TGCGCCAGCAGCCCAGGGACTAGCGCTACCTACGAGCAGTACTTC. Encoded protein: CASSPGTSATYEQYF. Full variable domain (remainder filled in from reference TRBV5-1 and TRBJ2-7): KAGVTQTPRYLIKTRGQQVTLSCSPISGHRSVSWYQQTPGQGLQFLFEYFSETQRNKGNFPGRFSGRQFSNSRSEMNVSTLELGDSALYLCASSPGTSATYEQYFGPGTRLTVT.

The sample holds many counts of this clonotype. The J gene is TRBJ2-1, the V gene TRBV5-1; perhaps D is TRBD1 or TRBD2 (6 bases each). With 0 bases removed from V and 4 bases from J, the gap between germline ends came to 14 bases. There are 16 residues in the CDR3. Germline CDR1 reads SGHRS; CDR2 reads YFSETQ. This CDR3 is CASSLGGDTWYNEQFF. The CDR3 DNA sequence: TGCGCCAGCAGCTTGGGGGGGGACACCTGGTACAATGAGCAGTTCTTC. The full variable domain, in which reference TRBV5-1 and TRBJ2-1 provide the parts outside the CDR3, is KAGVTQTPRYLIKTRGQQVTLSCSPISGHRSVSWYQQTPGQGLQFLFEYFSETQRNKGNFPGRFSGRQFSNSRSEMNVSTLELGDSALYLCASSLGGDTWYNEQFFGPGTRLTVL.

This clonotype was counted at least ten times. This chain connects TRBV27 to TRBJ2-3; 7 bases are a match to TRBD2. This CDR3 is 16 amino acids long. In germline, CDR1 is MNHEY, CDR2 SMNVEV (reference sequence). With 4 bases clipped from V and 0 bases from J, the junction kept 7 bases outside the gene matches. This CDR3 is CASSSLEAGSTDTQYF. The DNA for the CDR3 is TGTGCCAGCAGTTCCCTCGAAGCGGGGAGCACAGATACGCAGTATTTT.

This clonotype was detected ten times or more. V usage is TRBV7-2 and J usage is TRBJ2-3; TRBD1 matches 9 bases. With 4 bases clipped from V and 2 bases from J, the junction kept 13 bases outside the gene matches. CDR3 size: 18 residues. Looked up from germline, CDR1 is SGHTA and CDR2 is FQGNSA. The CDR3 DNA reads TGTGCCAGCAGCTCCCCGGGACAGGGCGCCGGAGCCACAGATACGCAGTATTTT. Its translation: CASSSPGQGAGATDTQYF.

The rearrangement joins TRBV15 to TRBJ2-5; 10 nucleotides agree with TRBD1. The CDR3 spans 15 residues. J lost 3 bases, V lost 1 base, and 2 bases had no gene match. Germline CDR1 reads LNHNV; CDR2 reads YYDKDF (reference sequence). The DNA for the CDR3 is TGTGCCACCAGCAGAGGAGGGACAGGGGAAGAGACCCAGTACTTC. This encodes CATSRGGTGEETQYF.

About this clonotype: At one end, the junction sequence differs from germline, possibly due to a read error. The chain couples TRBV4-1 to TRBJ1-2; no firm D call. The CDR3 runs to 13 residues. The germline V gene has CDR1 MGHRA and CDR2 YSYEKL. CDR3 loop: CASSQRGSGGYTF. The CDR3 DNA sequence: TGTGCCAGCAGCCAGAGAGGAAGTGGAGGCTACACCTTC.

This clonotype was seen repeatedly, ten times or more. This chain uses TRBV7-3 with TRBJ2-3, with 8 bases fitting TRBD2. Germline values: CDR1 SGHTA, CDR2 FQGTGA. The CDR3 contains 16 residues. The ends lost 2 bases at V and 4 bases at J; junction bases unmatched: 8. DNA of the CDR3: TGTGCCAGCAGCTTAGGTCACAGCGGGGGCGCAGATACGCAGTATTTT. It encodes CASSLGHSGGADTQYF.

At least ten counts were recorded for this clonotype. This chain connects TRBV5-6 to TRBJ1-2; tentative D call: TRBD1 (6 bases). The CDR3 is 14 residues long. V shed 2 bases and J shed 4 bases, with 12 bases lying between them. CDR1 and CDR2 (germline): SGHDT, YYEEEE. This CDR3 is CASSFTGRAYGYTF. In DNA form, the CDR3 reads TGTGCCAGCAGCTTCACAGGGAGGGCCTATGGCTACACCTTC.

The gene calls are TRBV9 and TRBJ2-3, with 7 nucleotides matching TRBD1. This CDR3 has 16 amino acids. V shed 8 bases, J shed 1 base, and the junction held 13 bases outside the gene matches. The germline gives CDR1 SGDLS, CDR2 YYNGEE. The CDR3 loop is CASSMSRGFGTDTQYF. In DNA, the CDR3 is TGTGCCAGTAGCATGAGCAGGGGGTTCGGCACAGATACGCAGTATTTT. Combining the CDR3 with reference TRBV9 and TRBJ2-3 gives the whole variable domain DSGVTQTPKHLITATGQRVTLRCSPRSGDLSVYWYQQSLDQGLQFLIQYYNGEERAKGNILERFSAQQFPDLHSELNLSSLELGDSALYFCASSMSRGFGTDTQYFGPGTRLTVL.

Many counts were recorded for this clonotype. This chain's CDR3 is CASSFPRTGMNYGYTF. The CDR3 nucleotides are TGTGCCAGCAGCTTCCCAAGAACAGGGATGAACTATGGCTACACCTTC. The chain carries TRBV11-2 and TRBJ1-2; possible D gene TRBD1, 6 bases. Germline assignment: CDR1 SGHAT and CDR2 FQNNGV. V was trimmed by 3 bases and J by 2 bases, leaving 16 bases between them. The CDR3 is made up of 16 amino acids.

This clonotype was counted many times. The chain joins TRBV9 to TRBJ2-2, with D perhaps TRBD2 (6 bases). The germline V gene has CDR1 SGDLS and CDR2 YYNGEE. V was clipped by 0 bases and J by 4 bases, with 7 bases between them. This CDR3 region has 14 residues. Here the CDR3 reads CASSVGGVTGELFF. CDR3 nucleotides: TGTGCCAGCAGCGTAGGGGGGGTCACCGGGGAGCTGTTTTTT.

The rearrangement links TRBV15 to TRBJ2-7; TRBD1 matches at 7 bases. Germline CDR1 reads LNHNV; CDR2 reads YYDKDF (reference sequence). Losses at the gene ends were 6 bases for V and 4 bases for J; bases not matched to a gene: 9. The CDR3 is made up of 14 amino acids. The CDR3 here is CATRVDRAAYEQYF. The CDR3 bases are TGTGCCACCAGGGTCGACAGGGCAGCGTACGAGCAGTACTTC.

This clonotype was recorded many times. The chain uses TRBV9 and TRBJ2-1; D is perhaps TRBD2 (6 bases). Germline CDR1 and CDR2: SGDLS and YYNGEE. V lost 0 bases, J lost 12 bases, and 16 bases lay in between. This CDR3 is 14 amino acids long. In DNA form, the CDR3 reads TGTGCCAGCAGCGTAGGGAAAGTCGGCGGGGTGCAGTTCTTC. As protein: CASSVGKVGGVQFF.

The chain is built from TRBV2 and TRBJ2-1; 8 bases are a match to TRBD2. CDR3 size: 17 residues. CDR1 SNHLY and CDR2 FYNNEI come from the germline V gene. V was pared by 3 bases and J by 4 bases, with 11 bases of the junction left unmatched. CDR3 sequence: CASSDYPSGWYYNEQFF. The CDR3 region has the DNA TGTGCCAGCAGTGATTATCCTAGCGGGTGGTATTACAATGAGCAGTTCTTC.

This clonotype has at least ten counts. The rearrangement links TRBV20-1 to TRBJ1-6; 8 bases match TRBD1. The junction had 5 bases not matched to a gene; V was cut back by 3 bases and J by 7 bases. The CDR3 runs to 14 residues. From germline, CDR1 is DFQATT and CDR2 SNEGSKA (reference sequence). The CDR3 DNA sequence: TGCAGTGCTAGGCTGGCAGGGGGCAATTCACCCCTCCACTTT. Translation: CSARLAGGNSPLHF.